The 24 T cell receptor beta chains reported below all come from one sample, sequenced in a study of Ad26.COV2.S vaccination and SARS-CoV-2 variants (dated by TCRdb to the early 2020s). Library preparation employed the immunoSEQ multiplex PCR assay. Entries here come from immuneACCESS through TCRdb and include only in-frame sequences with V and J called. Some clones fail to appear in such tables; in the studies checked, an unresolved V gene covers under half of the shortfall, and the cause of the remainder is unknown. The sample includes about 350,000 clones, with about 85% observed a single time. The ten largest account for around 3.3% of the sample. The sample's treatment or condition label is to be understood as: roughly 19 received Ad26.COV2.S at low or high dose, single or two shots; about five received placebo; per-sample allocation not given. Repertoires of vaccine and placebo recipients were sequenced from samples collected on day 63 after the first injection.

The sample in question was peripheral blood, obtained in a trial of Ad26.COV2.S vaccine versus placebo. The receptors originated from a person aged 18-65 years who received the Ad26.COV2.S COVID-19 vaccine or a placebo.

This clone was recorded at least ten times. The J gene is TRBJ2-7, the V gene TRBV11-2; 12 bases are a match to TRBD2. The CDR3 is 15 residues long. Germline V gene sequence: CDR1 SGHAT, CDR2 FQNNGV. Losses at the gene ends were 3 bases for V and 7 bases for J; bases not matched to a gene: 7. The CDR3 DNA follows: TGTGCCAGCAGCTTCTTCACCGGACTAGCGGGGGAGCAGTACTTC. Encoded protein: CASSFFTGLAGEQYF.

V is TRBV5-4 and J is TRBJ2-7; possible D gene TRBD2, 7 bases. The CDR3 totals 14 residues. CDR1 is SGHNT and CDR2 is YYREEE in the germline V gene (reference sequence). V lost 3 bases and J lost 3, with 13 bases in between. DNA for the CDR3: TGTGCCAGCAGCTGGGGGGGGGCGAACTACGAGCAGTACTTC. Translation: CASSWGGANYEQYF. Supplemented by reference TRBV5-4 and TRBJ2-7, the full variable domain reads ETGVTQSPTHLIKTRGQQVTLRCSSQSGHNTVSWYQQALGQGPQFIFQYYREEENGRGNFPPRFSGLQFPNYSSELNVNALELDDSALYLCASSWGGANYEQYFGPGTRLTVT.

Of note for this clone: A much larger clone differs by one base, so this may be a read error. This chain connects TRBV5-8 to TRBJ1-2; D possibly corresponds to TRBD1 (6 bases). V shed 2 bases and J shed 4 bases, with 9 bases lying between them. The CDR3 totals 13 residues. Germline assignment: CDR1 SGHTS and CDR2 YDEGEE. In DNA, the CDR3 is TGTGCCAGCAGCTTCGGGACAACCTATGGCTACACCTTC. It is translated as CASSFGTTYGYTF.

This clone was picked up one time. The chain combines TRBV4-3 with TRBJ2-1; D gene uncertain. Germline CDR1 LGHNA, CDR2 YSLEER. This CDR3 has 15 residues. Trimming left V 1 base short and J 5 bases short, with 12 bases between. Written as DNA, the CDR3 is TGCGCCAGCAGCCAAGCGTATCCCTGGGACAATGAGCAGTTCTTC. It specifies CASSQAYPWDNEQFF.

This clone has a single count. The genes are TRBV2 and TRBJ2-5, with 10 bases aligning to TRBD2. V lost 6 bases, J lost 1 base, and 8 bases stayed unmatched. The V gene's germline CDR1 is SNHLY and CDR2 FYNNEI. The CDR3 is 16 residues long. This CDR3 reads CASRALAGVVQETQYF. Written as DNA, the CDR3 is TGTGCCAGCAGGGCCCTAGCGGGGGTGGTCCAAGAGACCCAGTACTTC.

The V and J genes are TRBV7-2 and TRBJ1-1; 12 bases line up with TRBD1. The CDR3 spans 16 residues. Germline CDR1 reads SGHTA; CDR2 reads FQGNSA. The V gene end was trimmed by 5 bases and the J gene end by 6 bases; junction bases not matched to a gene: 10. CDR3 bases: TGTGCCAGCAGCAACCCACCGGGGACAGGGGGCCCTGAAGCTTTCTTT. Translated, it gives CASSNPPGTGGPEAFF.

The genes are TRBV7-9 and TRBJ2-3; no definite D call. The CDR3 runs 15 residues. The V and J ends lost 1 base and 2 bases respectively, with 10 bases between them. In germline, CDR1 is SEHNR, CDR2 FQNEAQ (reference sequence). CDR3 sequence (DNA): TGTGCCAGCAGCTTAGAGTTGGAACCCACAGATACGCAGTATTTT. This gives the protein CASSLELEPTDTQYF.

The chain recombines TRBV6-5 with TRBJ1-1; possibly TRBD1 for D (6 bases). CDR1 is MNHEY, CDR2 SVGAGI, per germline. V lost 2 bases to trimming and J lost 4 bases, with 14 bases between them. The CDR3 runs to 15 residues. Written as DNA, the CDR3 is TGTGCCAGCAGTTACGAGGCAGGGGCGGGCACTGAAGCTTTCTTT. This translates into CASSYEAGAGTEAFF.

The chain has TRBV4-2 and TRBJ1-2, with D perhaps TRBD1 (5 bases). Germline V gives CDR1 LGHNA, CDR2 YNFKEQ. Trimming cost V 4 bases and J 8 bases, with 23 bases left between them. This CDR3 is 16 amino acids long. The CDR3 DNA is TGTGCCAGCAGCCCCAACAAAGGGGTCCTAGCCGGCGGCTACACCTTC. This gives the protein CASSPNKGVLAGGYTF.

The chain employs TRBV29-1 and TRBJ2-5; 7 bases match TRBD2. The CDR3 contains 14 residues. J gave up 13 bases and V 2 bases, and 16 bases lay outside the gene matches. Germline V gives CDR1 SQVTM, CDR2 ANQGSEA. CDR3 in amino acids: CSVEIEGGPADGYF. The CDR3 DNA sequence: TGCAGCGTTGAAATCGAGGGAGGGCCCGCCGATGGGTACTTC.

This clone was seen only once. The J gene is TRBJ2-1, the V gene TRBV29-1; 10 nucleotides align to TRBD2. Germline CDR1 reads SQVTM; CDR2 reads ANQGSEA. The CDR3 is 14 residues long. Trimming at V came to 8 bases and at J to 4 bases, leaving 8 bases not matched to a gene. In nucleotides, the CDR3 is TGCAGCCCCGTGGGGACTAGCGTATACAATGAGCAGTTCTTC. Translated, it gives CSPVGTSVYNEQFF.

This chain uses TRBV5-1 with TRBJ2-1; 9 bases are a match to TRBD1. The V gene end was trimmed by 4 bases and the J gene end by 5 bases; junction bases not matched to a gene: 7. CDR3 length equals 15 residues. Germline values: CDR1 SGHRS, CDR2 YFSETQ. This CDR3 reads CASSRTGTGNNEQFF. The CDR3 bases are TGCGCCAGCAGCCGAACCGGGACAGGGAACAATGAGCAGTTCTTC.

V is TRBV6-5 and J is TRBJ2-7; D call uncertain. CDR1 is MNHEY, CDR2 SVGAGI, per germline. V was shortened by 6 bases and J by 3 bases, with 6 bases between the two germline ends. This CDR3 comprises 11 residues. The CDR3 is CASSDNYEQYF. The CDR3 DNA reads TGTGCCAGCAGCGACAACTACGAGCAGTACTTC.

The chain employs TRBV7-2 and TRBJ2-3; tentative D call: TRBD1 (7 bases). Germline assignment: CDR1 SGHTA and CDR2 FQGNSA. Trimming pared 10 bases from V and 6 bases from J, leaving 17 bases between. This CDR3 is built from 13 residues. The CDR3 protein is CAILGGRGDTQYF. CDR3 in DNA: TGTGCCATCTTGGGGGGCAGGGGGGATACGCAGTATTTT.

This clone has a handful of counts. The V and J genes are TRBV5-1 and TRBJ1-3; D is unresolved. Trimming took off 0 bases at V and 0 bases at J, with 4 bases between the two ends. Germline V gene sequence: CDR1 SGHRS, CDR2 YFSETQ. This CDR3 contains 14 residues. In DNA, the CDR3 is TGCGCCAGCAGCTTGGGCATCTCTGGAAACACCATATATTTT. Translating gives CASSLGISGNTIYF.

This chain links TRBV19 with TRBJ2-1; D gene uncertain. The CDR3 has 16 residues. The germline V gene has CDR1 LNHDA and CDR2 SQIVND (reference sequence). V was trimmed by 3 bases and J by 0 bases, leaving 12 bases between them. CDR3 coding DNA: TGTGCCAGTAGTATCTTCGGTTTAAGCTCCTACAATGAGCAGTTCTTC. As protein: CASSIFGLSSYNEQFF.

The V gene is TRBV11-2, the J gene TRBJ2-2, with D maybe TRBD2 (5 bases). The V and J ends lost 2 bases and 2 bases respectively, with 12 bases between them. The V gene's germline CDR1 is SGHAT and CDR2 FQNNGV. CDR3 size: 16 residues. The CDR3 sequence is CASSLPATGNTGELFF. In DNA, the CDR3 is TGTGCCAGCAGCTTACCGGCGACGGGAAACACCGGGGAGCTGTTTTTT. The variable domain in full, completed from reference TRBV11-2 and TRBJ2-2, reads EAGVAQSPRYKIIEKRQSVAFWCNPISGHATLYWYQQILGQGPKLLIQFQNNGVVDDSQLPKDRFSAERLKGVDSTLKIQPAKLEDSAVYLCASSLPATGNTGELFFGEGSRLTVL.

CDR3 DNA sequence: TGCGCCAGCAGCCTCTCCAGGACAAATCAAGAGACCCAGTACTTC. It translates to CASSLSRTNQETQYF. V gene TRBV4-1 combines with J gene TRBJ2-5; D is possibly TRBD1 (5 bases). This CDR3 contains 15 residues. The ends were cut back, 4 bases at V and 2 bases at J, with 14 bases in the middle. In germline, CDR1 is MGHRA, CDR2 YSYEKL.

The V gene is TRBV4-1, the J gene TRBJ2-3, with TRBD2 identical over 10 bases. With 0 bases clipped from V and 7 bases from J, the junction kept 16 bases outside the gene matches. CDR1 and CDR2 (germline): MGHRA, YSYEKL. The CDR3 runs to 19 residues. The CDR3 sequence: CASSQEPSGRGIHPHTQYF. Here the CDR3 DNA reads TGCGCCAGCAGCCAAGAGCCTAGCGGGAGAGGGATACACCCCCATACGCAGTATTTT.

This sequence joins TRBV13 and TRBJ2-7; TRBD1 matches at 8 bases. Germline trimming cut 3 bases from V and 2 bases from J; bases unmatched to any gene: 6. Germline loops: CDR1 PRHDT, CDR2 FYEKMQ (reference sequence). The CDR3 covers 15 residues. The CDR3 spells CASSFSTGEPYEQYF. The CDR3 DNA sequence: TGTGCCAGCAGCTTCTCGACAGGGGAGCCCTACGAGCAGTACTTC.

The V and J genes are TRBV5-8 and TRBJ2-1; tentatively, D is TRBD1 (5 bases). Trimming took 0 bases from V and 0 from J, leaving 13 bases between them. The V gene's germline CDR1 is SGHTS and CDR2 YDEGEE. The CDR3 is made up of 17 amino acids. CDR3 DNA sequence: TGTGCCAGCAGCTTGGCTAGACAGTCAAGCTCCTACAATGAGCAGTTCTTC. Its translation is CASSLARQSSSYNEQFF.

This clone appeared once. The rearrangement uses TRBV7-8 and TRBJ2-1; no reliable D call. V was pared by 5 bases and J by 7 bases, with 21 bases between. The CDR3 length is 16 residues. Germline V gene sequence: CDR1 SGHVS, CDR2 FQNEAQ. The CDR3 region has the DNA TGTGCCAGCAGCCCACCTCTCCGTCTCAGCTCTAATGAGCAGTTCTTC. Protein: CASSPPLRLSSNEQFF.

This chain joins TRBV5-1 and TRBJ2-1; 10 nucleotides align to TRBD2. Germline V gene lookup returns CDR1 SGHRS and CDR2 YFSETQ. The CDR3 runs 16 residues. The junction had 6 bases not matched to a gene; V was cut back by 0 bases and J by 6 bases. The CDR3 sequence: CASSLAGAGGRNEQFF. In DNA, the CDR3 is TGCGCCAGCAGCTTGGCGGGAGCGGGAGGGCGCAATGAGCAGTTCTTC.

The chain uses TRBV28 and TRBJ2-2; the D gene is possibly TRBD2 (6 bases). Trimming stripped 8 bases from V and 4 bases from J, with 20 bases between. The CDR3 contains 16 residues. Germline CDR1 and CDR2: MDHEN and SYDVKM. The CDR3 region has the DNA TGTGCCAGCTCAAGCTTCCGGGACTTTGGCACCGGGGAGCTGTTTTTT. Translating it yields CASSSFRDFGTGELFF.